This T cell receptor beta chain was identified in a study of cytomegalovirus exposure and HLA in healthy donors. Study-wide results and caveats: It was approximately 170 TCR beta chains that were listed as cytomegalovirus-associated.

This clone was seen only once. Its specificity is not known. The same CDR3 also results from other DNA sequences found in this sample. Germline-derived CDR1 and CDR2 are MDHEN and SYDVKM. The V and J ends lost 4 bases and 3 bases, in that order; junction bases with no gene match: 3. The CDR3 runs 16 residues. Libraries were prepared by immunoSEQ multiplex PCR; TCRdb keeps only in-frame clonotypes and omits some of them. Among 150,000 to 200,000 clones listed, roughly nine tenths were seen once. Sequenced: PBMCs. The clonotype comes from a young woman in good health and CMV-seropositive. The chain recombines TRBV28 with TRBJ2-3; 14 nucleotides line up with TRBD2. The CDR3 loop is CASSSWTSGRTDTQYF. The CDR3 DNA is TGTGCCAGCAGTTCTTGGACTAGCGGGAGGACAGATACGCAGTATTTT.